The 27 T cell receptor beta chains in this list originate from one sample, sequenced in a study of blood T cell repertoires in COVID-19. Data came from immunoSEQ multiplex PCR; TCRdb stores just in-frame clones and leaves some out. Altogether fewer than 95,000 clones are present, 88% being singletons, with the ten largest covering 4.8%. Sample: peripheral blood. These receptors were collected from an elderly woman with acute or convalescent COVID-19.

The chain couples TRBV19 to TRBJ1-3; D call uncertain. CDR1 LNHDA and CDR2 SQIVND come from the germline V gene (reference sequence). This CDR3 has 13 amino acids. Trimming left V 6 bases short and J 4 bases short, with 10 bases between. CDR3 sequence (DNA): TGTGCCAGTAGCGGACTATCCGGAAACACCATATATTTT. Amino acid sequence: CASSGLSGNTIYF.

The chain carries TRBV2 and TRBJ1-1; D not resolved. This CDR3 is built from 13 residues. With 2 bases removed from V and 1 base from J, the gap between germline ends came to 5 bases. Germline V lookup: CDR1 SNHLY, CDR2 FYNNEI. CDR3 DNA: TGTGCCAGCAGTGAAAACGGGAACACTGAAGCTTTCTTT. Its protein product is CASSENGNTEAFF.

This clone showed up just a few times. This sequence joins TRBV12-3 or TRBV12-4 and TRBJ2-1, with D perhaps TRBD2 (6 bases). This CDR3 comprises 12 residues. V was cut by 5 bases and J by 9 bases, with 11 bases left in between. Written as DNA, the CDR3 is TGTGCCAGCAGTCCGGGAGCAGCTGAGCAGTTCTTC. It codes for CASSPGAAEQFF.

This chain connects TRBV9 to TRBJ2-1; 7 bases line up with TRBD1. The junction had 3 bases not matched to a gene; V was cut back by 0 bases and J by 9 bases. This CDR3 contains 13 residues. Germline lookup yields CDR1 SGDLS and CDR2 YYNGEE. This chain's CDR3 is CASSVVGGSEQFF. The CDR3 DNA follows: TGTGCCAGCAGCGTAGTAGGGGGCAGTGAGCAGTTCTTC.

J is TRBJ2-3 and V is TRBV19, with D hard to call. The CDR3 has 13 amino acids. Trimming pared 1 base from V and 3 bases from J, leaving 5 bases between. The germline V gene encodes CDR1 LNHDA and CDR2 SQIVND (reference sequence). CDR3 DNA: TGTGCCAGTAGTATAGCCGGGACAGATACGCAGTATTTT. Translated: CASSIAGTDTQYF.

This chain uses TRBV19 with TRBJ1-1; 9 bases line up with TRBD1. The CDR3 sequence is 13 residues long. CDR1 and CDR2 (germline): LNHDA, SQIVND (reference sequence). With 1 base clipped from V and 12 bases from J, the junction kept 6 bases outside the gene matches. The DNA for the CDR3 is TGTGCCAGTAGTATAGCCCGGGGGACAGGGCCTTTCTTT. Its protein product is CASSIARGTGPFF.

The genes are TRBV7-2 and TRBJ2-7; possible D gene TRBD1, 6 bases. Per the germline V gene, CDR1 is SGHTA and CDR2 is FQGNSA. This CDR3 has 14 amino acids. V was trimmed by 4 bases and J by 1 base, leaving 11 bases between them. For the CDR3, the DNA is TGTGCCAGCAGCTCTATGACAGGATCCTACGAGCAGTACTTC. It codes for CASSSMTGSYEQYF.

V and J are TRBV14 and TRBJ2-2, with TRBD1 as a possible D gene (5 bases). Germline V gene sequence: CDR1 SGHDN, CDR2 FVKESK. Trimming took 1 base from V and 8 from J, leaving 20 bases between them. The CDR3 runs to 17 residues. This CDR3 is CASSQVPRDSKRGELFF. The CDR3 coding sequence is TGTGCCAGCAGCCAAGTCCCTCGTGACAGCAAGAGGGGGGAGCTGTTTTTT.

This clone has just one count. This chain joins TRBV7-2 and TRBJ2-1; 7 bases match TRBD2. Germline V gene data show CDR1 as SGHTA and CDR2 as FQGNSA. The CDR3 contains 18 residues. V shed 5 bases and J 4 bases; nucleotides not matched to a gene: 17. The CDR3 loop is CASSPRPAGASGYNEQFF. For the CDR3, the DNA is TGTGCCAGCAGCCCTCGCCCAGCCGGGGCTAGCGGTTACAATGAGCAGTTCTTC.

J is TRBJ2-3 and V is TRBV6-6, with 12 bases lining up with TRBD2. The CDR3 spans 18 residues. V trimming: 5 bases; J trimming: 0 bases; junction bases outside the gene matches: 9. Germline loops: CDR1 MNHNY, CDR2 SVGAGI (reference sequence). The CDR3 nucleotides read TGTGCCAGCAGTCTTATCCGGACTAGCGGGACTAGCACAGATACGCAGTATTTT. It is translated as CASSLIRTSGTSTDTQYF.

The CDR3 spells CASRGGTEAFF. In nucleotides, the CDR3 is TGTGCCAGCCGGGGAGGGACTGAAGCTTTCTTT. The rearrangement joins TRBV2 to TRBJ1-1; D is undetermined. Looked up from germline, CDR1 is SNHLY and CDR2 is FYNNEI. V shed 8 bases and J shed 5 bases, with 9 bases lying between them. The length of the CDR3 is 11 residues.

The rearrangement links TRBV7-2 to TRBJ1-1; D remains unclear. Germline CDR1 SGHTA, CDR2 FQGNSA. This CDR3 has 15 amino acids. V lost 6 bases, J lost 1 base, and 15 bases lay in between. The CDR3 protein is CASSFGIDPNTEAFF. The DNA for the CDR3 is TGTGCCAGCAGTTTCGGGATTGACCCGAACACTGAAGCTTTCTTT.

This clone was counted once. The chain uses TRBV2 and TRBJ1-2, with 9 bases lining up with TRBD1. Germline V lookup: CDR1 SNHLY, CDR2 FYNNEI. V was clipped by 6 bases and J by 7 bases; unmatched bases: 9. This CDR3 spans 14 amino acids. In DNA, the CDR3 is TGTGCCAGCAGGACCGGGACAGGGTCCCCTGGCTACACCTTC. It translates to CASRTGTGSPGYTF. Complete variable domain (other parts from reference TRBV2 and TRBJ1-2): EPEVTQTPSHQVTQMGQEVILRCVPISNHLYFYWYRQILGQKVEFLVSFYNNEISEKSEIFDDQFSVERPDGSNFTLKIRSTKLEDSAMYFCASRTGTGSPGYTFGSGTRLTVV.

The rearrangement links TRBV6-6 to TRBJ2-2, with 8 bases aligning to TRBD1. With 7 bases clipped from V and 1 base from J, the junction kept 8 bases outside the gene matches. Germline-derived CDR1 and CDR2 are MNHNY and SVGAGI (reference sequence). CDR3 length: 16 residues. As DNA, the CDR3 is TGTGCCAGCACCAGGGGGCAGAACCTGAACACCGGGGAGCTGTTTTTT. Protein product: CASTRGQNLNTGELFF.

The chain couples TRBV6-5 to TRBJ2-5; D possibly corresponds to TRBD2 (5 bases). Deletions cut 6 bases from V and 5 bases from J, with 19 bases between. The CDR3 spans 15 residues. Germline values: CDR1 MNHEY, CDR2 SVGAGI. CDR3 coding DNA: TGTGCCAGCAGCGTCCTAGCTGCTGGGCGGGAGACCCAGTACTTC. Its translation: CASSVLAAGRETQYF.

This clone showed up just once. The CDR3 coding sequence is TGTGCCAGCAGTGAATATGGGGGGGGAAGCTCCTACGAGCAGTACTTC. Its translation: CASSEYGGGSSYEQYF. This rearrangement joins TRBV25-1 to TRBJ2-7; 7 bases are a match to TRBD2. Germline CDR1 and CDR2: MGHDK and SYGVNS. Losses at the gene ends were 0 bases for V and 0 bases for J; bases not matched to a gene: 5. The CDR3 totals 16 residues.

This chain connects TRBV24-1 to TRBJ1-6; a possible D gene is TRBD1 (6 bases). In germline, CDR1 is KGHDR, CDR2 SFDVKD. V was cut by 5 bases and J by 4 bases, with 8 bases left in between. The length of the CDR3 is 14 residues. The CDR3 here is CATSGGQYNSPLHF. CDR3 bases: TGTGCCACCAGTGGCGGACAGTATAATTCACCCCTCCACTTT.

This chain uses TRBV4-2 with TRBJ1-2; TRBD1 is a possible D gene (5 bases). With 0 bases removed from V and 4 bases from J, the gap between germline ends came to 12 bases. CDR1 is LGHNA, CDR2 YNFKEQ, per germline. CDR3 length equals 15 residues. The CDR3 loop reads CASSQDRRGPYGYTF. The CDR3 DNA follows: TGTGCCAGCAGCCAAGATCGAAGGGGTCCCTATGGCTACACCTTC.

The chain couples TRBV2 to TRBJ2-7; tentative D call: TRBD1 (5 bases). This CDR3 has 13 residues. Germline CDR1 and CDR2: SNHLY and FYNNEI. V lost 11 bases and J lost 6, with 20 bases in between. The CDR3 nucleotides read TGTGCCGGAGACGATGGGAATAGGGGCGAGCAGTACTTC. Translation: CAGDDGNRGEQYF.

The chain is built from TRBV5-5 and TRBJ2-7; no clear D. The V and J ends lost 4 bases and 3 bases respectively, with 8 bases between them. The CDR3 consists of 12 residues. Germline values: CDR1 SGHKS, CDR2 YYEKEE (reference sequence). The CDR3 region is CASSLSNYEQYF. CDR3 DNA sequence: TGTGCCAGCAGCCTGAGTAACTACGAGCAGTACTTC.

In this sample, this clone turned up once. V is TRBV7-9 and J is TRBJ1-2; 7 nucleotides line up with TRBD1. Germline assignment: CDR1 SEHNR and CDR2 FQNEAQ (reference sequence). Germline trimming cut 6 bases from V and 4 bases from J; bases unmatched to any gene: 11. There are 15 residues in the CDR3. The CDR3 spells CASSQFDRAGYGYTF. In nucleotides, the CDR3 is TGTGCCAGCAGTCAATTCGACAGGGCCGGCTATGGCTACACCTTC.

The chain combines TRBV19 with TRBJ2-3, with 10 bases identical to TRBD2. The CDR3 length is 19 residues. Germline assignment: CDR1 LNHDA and CDR2 SQIVND (reference sequence). Germline trimming cut 5 bases from V and 3 bases from J; bases unmatched to any gene: 17. The CDR3 protein is CASSGRGAGGPWGTDTQYF. The CDR3 DNA reads as TGTGCCAGTAGTGGGCGGGGAGCGGGAGGGCCATGGGGAACAGATACGCAGTATTTT.

This clone was picked up one time. V gene TRBV25-1 combines with J gene TRBJ1-2; D is perhaps TRBD1 (5 bases). The CDR3 has 15 amino acids. CDR1 is MGHDK and CDR2 is SYGVNS in the germline V gene. The V and J ends lost 3 bases and 8 bases respectively, with 19 bases between them. This CDR3 reads CASSDSRTPGKGYTF. The CDR3 DNA follows: TGTGCCAGCAGTGACTCTAGGACACCGGGCAAGGGCTACACCTTC.

This clone was recorded only once. The rearrangement joins TRBV19 to TRBJ2-4; D might be TRBD2 (6 bases). The V gene's germline CDR1 is LNHDA and CDR2 SQIVND (reference sequence). V shed 5 bases and J shed 9 bases, with 11 bases lying between them. The CDR3 consists of 12 residues. The CDR3 sequence: CASSGTPAIQYF. The CDR3 bases are TGTGCCAGTAGTGGGACTCCCGCCATTCAGTACTTC.

The CDR3 sequence is CASSRSREQYF. For the CDR3, the DNA is TGTGCCAGCAGCAGAAGTCGGGAGCAGTACTTC. The rearrangement links TRBV5-6 to TRBJ2-7, with no clear D. Germline lookup yields CDR1 SGHDT and CDR2 YYEEEE. The CDR3 extends over 11 amino acids. V was pared by 4 bases and J by 7 bases, with 9 bases between.

V usage is TRBV5-4 and J usage is TRBJ1-3; D remains unclear. Germline-derived CDR1 and CDR2 are SGHNT and YYREEE (reference sequence). CDR3 length: 15 amino acids. The V and J ends lost 3 bases and 4 bases respectively, with 14 bases between them. CDR3 region: CASSSTQTGGNTIYF. CDR3 bases: TGTGCCAGCAGCTCGACACAAACCGGCGGAAACACCATATATTTT.

The rearrangement joins TRBV5-8 to TRBJ1-1; D is uncertain. This CDR3 contains 15 residues. Trimming removed 0 bases at V and 1 base at J, with 10 bases between. Germline values: CDR1 SGHTS, CDR2 YDEGEE. In DNA form, the CDR3 reads TGTGCCAGCAGCTTGGGGGCCCAGAGGAACACTGAAGCTTTCTTT. This gives the protein CASSLGAQRNTEAFF. Full variable domain (remainder filled in from reference TRBV5-8 and TRBJ1-1): EAGVTQSPTHLIKTRGQQATLRCSPISGHTSVYWYQQALGLGLQFLLWYDEGEERNRGNFPPRFSGRQFPNYSSELNVNALELEDSALYLCASSLGAQRNTEAFFGQGTRLTVV.